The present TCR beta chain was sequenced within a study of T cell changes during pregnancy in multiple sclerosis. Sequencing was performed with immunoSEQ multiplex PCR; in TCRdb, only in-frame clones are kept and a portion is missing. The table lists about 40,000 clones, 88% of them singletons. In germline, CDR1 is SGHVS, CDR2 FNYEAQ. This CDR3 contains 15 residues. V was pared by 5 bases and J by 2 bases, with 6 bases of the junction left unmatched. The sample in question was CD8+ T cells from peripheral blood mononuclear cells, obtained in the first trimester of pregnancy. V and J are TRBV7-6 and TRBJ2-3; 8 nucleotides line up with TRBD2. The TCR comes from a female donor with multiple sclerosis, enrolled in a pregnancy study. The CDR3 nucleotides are TGTGCCAGCAGCCTACTAGCGGTAGCCACAGATACGCAGTATTTT. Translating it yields CASSLLAVATDTQYF. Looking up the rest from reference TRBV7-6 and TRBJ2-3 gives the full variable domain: GAGVSQSPRYKVTKRGQDVALRCDPISGHVSLYWYRQALGQGPEFLTYFNYEAQQDKSGLPNDRFSAERPEGSISTLTIQRTEQRDSAMYRCASSLLAVATDTQYFGPGTRLTVL.